The 21 T cell receptor beta chains in this list originate from one sample, sequenced in a study of identical twins. TCRdb analysed the 5' RACE reads with MiXCR anew, one entry per CDR3 protein. Of some 460,000 distinct CDR3 sequences in the sample, over 12% were seen once. The same specimen was also included in a second study, on yellow fever vaccine responses in identical twins.

Sequencing was performed on CD4+ T cells sorted from blood. All receptors derive from a woman between 18 and 29 years old in good health.

This clonotype was detected a few times. The chain combines TRBV4-1 with TRBJ2-7; 8 bases line up with TRBD1. Trimming took 0 bases from V and 4 from J; bases not matched to a gene: 2. Germline-derived CDR1 and CDR2 are MGHRA and YSYEKL. The length of the CDR3 is 14 residues. CDR3 bases: TGCGCCAGCAGCCAAGAGGACAGGGAGTACGAGCAGTACTTC. Protein sequence: CASSQEDREYEQYF.

This clonotype was observed at least ten times. The CDR3 DNA reads TGTGCCAGCAGCTTTCTGGGACAGCTGGGGCTCAATGAGCAGTTCTTC. Its protein is CASSFLGQLGLNEQFF. This rearrangement joins TRBV11-2 to TRBJ2-1; 7 bases align to TRBD1. From germline, CDR1 is SGHAT and CDR2 FQNNGV. With V trimmed by 3 bases and J by 6 bases, 11 bases remained unmatched. This CDR3 comprises 16 residues. Supplemented by reference TRBV11-2 and TRBJ2-1, the full variable domain reads EAGVAQSPRYKIIEKRQSVAFWCNPISGHATLYWYQQILGQGPKLLIQFQNNGVVDDSQLPKDRFSAERLKGVDSTLKIQPAKLEDSAVYLCASSFLGQLGLNEQFFGPGTRLTVL.

The sample holds a few counts of this clonotype. The chain is built from TRBV20-1 and TRBJ2-7; 11 bases align to TRBD2. The length of the CDR3 is 13 residues. Germline-derived CDR1 and CDR2 are DFQATT and SNEGSKA (reference sequence). The junction had 3 bases not matched to a gene; V was cut back by 2 bases and J by 6 bases. This CDR3 reads CSARLAGGSEQYF. For the CDR3, the DNA is TGCAGTGCTAGACTAGCGGGAGGTAGCGAGCAGTACTTC.

The chain uses TRBV29-1 and TRBJ2-3, with no clear D. Germline assignment: CDR1 SQVTM and CDR2 ANQGSEA. Deletions cut 0 bases from V and 5 bases from J, with 6 bases between. There are 12 residues in the CDR3. CDR3 sequence reads: CSVEDLVDTQYF. The CDR3 region has the DNA TGCAGCGTTGAAGATCTCGTAGATACGCAGTATTTT.

The chain employs TRBV25-1 and TRBJ2-3; 11 nucleotides match TRBD1. The V gene end was trimmed by 6 bases and the J gene end by 3 bases; junction bases not matched to a gene: 5. This CDR3 comprises 15 residues. Germline V CDR1 and CDR2: MGHDK, SYGVNS. The CDR3 DNA reads as TGTGCCAGCAGCGGTGGACAGGGGGCAACAGATACGCAGTATTTT. Protein product: CASSGGQGATDTQYF.

In its sample, this clonotype was seen many times. The chain has TRBV28 and TRBJ2-7; TRBD1 might be the D (7 bases). V was cut by 3 bases and J by 10 bases, with 13 bases left in between. CDR1 and CDR2 (germline): MDHEN, SYDVKM. The CDR3 consists of 12 residues. The CDR3 sequence: CASSLAGTDQYF. The CDR3 DNA follows: TGTGCCAGCAGTTTGGCGGGGACAGATCAGTACTTC.

This clonotype was detected a few times. The rearrangement links TRBV7-9 to TRBJ2-7; D might be TRBD1 (5 bases). The CDR3 is made up of 15 amino acids. The V gene's germline CDR1 is SEHNR and CDR2 FQNEAQ (reference sequence). The V and J ends lost 4 bases and 0 bases respectively, with 13 bases between them. CDR3 protein: CASSYRMGLSYEQYF. CDR3 coding DNA: TGTGCCAGCAGCTACAGAATGGGGCTCTCCTACGAGCAGTACTTC.

This clonotype was detected a few times. The chain employs TRBV3-1 and TRBJ2-3, with D unresolved. Germline V CDR1 and CDR2: LGHDT, YNNKEL (reference sequence). V lost 1 base, J lost 6 bases, and 14 bases lay in between. CDR3 size: 15 residues. The CDR3 nucleotides are TGTGCCAGCAGCCAAGTTGGTTATGACCAGGATACGCAGTATTTT. It encodes CASSQVGYDQDTQYF.

Worth noting for this clonotype: A much bigger clone sits one base away, suggesting this may be a read error. This chain links TRBV5-8 with TRBJ2-7; possibly TRBD2 for D (5 bases). V dropped 2 bases and J dropped 2 bases, with 5 bases sitting between them. The germline CDR1 and CDR2 sequences are SGHTS and YDEGEE. CDR3 size: 12 residues. CDR3 coding DNA: TGTGCCAGCAGCTTCGGGACCTACGAGCAGTACTTC. It codes for CASSFGTYEQYF. The complete variable domain, with remaining parts taken from reference TRBV5-8 and TRBJ2-7, reads EAGVTQSPTHLIKTRGQQATLRCSPISGHTSVYWYQQALGLGLQFLLWYDEGEERNRGNFPPRFSGRQFPNYSSELNVNALELEDSALYLCASSFGTYEQYFGPGTRLTVT.

The chain joins TRBV12-3 or TRBV12-4 to TRBJ2-1; 8 nucleotides match TRBD2. The V gene end was trimmed by 6 bases and the J gene end by 4 bases; junction bases not matched to a gene: 8. CDR3 size: 15 residues. CDR3 sequence (DNA): TGTGCCAGCAGCAGGAGCGGGAGAAGTTACAATGAGCAGTTCTTC. Its translation is CASSRSGRSYNEQFF.

This chain joins TRBV12-3 or TRBV12-4 and TRBJ2-1, with 15 bases aligning to TRBD2. V trimming: 7 bases; J trimming: 8 bases; junction bases outside the gene matches: 9. This CDR3 region has 16 residues. CDR3 nucleotides: TGTGCCAGCACCAGGACTAGCGGGAGGGCCCGGGATGAGCAGTTCTTC. Encoded protein: CASTRTSGRARDEQFF.

V is TRBV7-2 and J is TRBJ2-7, with 9 bases matching TRBD1. V trimming: 5 bases; J trimming: 0 bases; junction bases outside the gene matches: 8. CDR1 and CDR2 from the germline V gene are SGHTA and FQGNSA. The CDR3 totals 16 residues. The CDR3 is CASSRQTGGASYEQYF. The CDR3 DNA follows: TGTGCCAGCAGCAGGCAGACAGGGGGAGCCTCCTACGAGCAGTACTTC.

This clonotype showed up many times. The V call is TRBV20-1, the J call TRBJ2-3, with D possibly TRBD1 on 5 matching bases. This CDR3 contains 15 residues. CDR1 is DFQATT, CDR2 SNEGSKA, per germline (reference sequence). V was clipped by 0 bases and J by 3 bases, with 13 bases between them. This CDR3 reads CSARDARDLTDTQYF. CDR3 bases: TGCAGTGCTAGAGATGCCAGGGATTTAACAGATACGCAGTATTTT.

This clonotype was seen only a few times. A much larger clone sits a single nucleotide away, making a read error possible. This chain connects TRBV29-1 to TRBJ2-6; possibly TRBD1 for D (5 bases). The V gene's germline CDR1 is SQVTM and CDR2 ANQGSEA. The CDR3 loop spans 14 amino acids. The CDR3 nucleotides read TGCAGCGTTGGTCTTACCTCTGGGGCCAACGACCTGACTTTC. Protein: CSVGLTSGANDLTF.

The CDR3 DNA follows: TGTGCCAGCAGCTTAAACTTCCAAGAGACCCAGTACTTC. Translating gives CASSLNFQETQYF. The gene calls are TRBV7-2 and TRBJ2-5; D not certain. With 2 bases removed from V and 1 base from J, the gap between germline ends came to 5 bases. Germline CDR1 SGHTA, CDR2 FQGNSA. The CDR3 has 13 residues. Based on the CDR3 plus reference TRBV7-2 and TRBJ2-5, the full variable domain is GAGVSQSPSNKVTEKGKDVELRCDPISGHTALYWYRQSLGQGLEFLIYFQGNSAPDKSGLPSDRFSAERTGGSVSTLTIQRTQQEDSAVYLCASSLNFQETQYFGPGTRLLVL.

Concerning this clonotype itself: Given a much more abundant clone one base away, this may be a read error. The genes are TRBV7-8 and TRBJ2-7, with D hard to call. The CDR3 spans 13 residues. Germline CDR1 SGHVS, CDR2 FQNEAQ. V lost 5 bases and J 2 bases, leaving 10 bases between the germline ends. The CDR3 reads CASSLVSTYEQYF. CDR3 bases: TGTGCCAGCAGCCTTGTCAGCACCTACGAGCAGTACTTC.

The rearrangement links TRBV28 to TRBJ2-7, with D perhaps TRBD2 (7 bases). The germline V and J ends were trimmed by 2 bases and 5 bases, with 22 bases remaining between them. The germline V gene has CDR1 MDHEN and CDR2 SYDVKM. The CDR3 extends over 17 amino acids. The CDR3 coding sequence is TGTGCCAGCAGTTTACGTGGGGGGGCCACCCCAAAAAACGAGCAGTACTTC. This translates into CASSLRGGATPKNEQYF.

The chain couples TRBV20-1 to TRBJ2-1; TRBD2 agrees at 9 bases. V shed 0 bases, J shed 10 bases, and the junction held 7 bases outside the gene matches. There are 14 residues in the CDR3. Looked up from germline, CDR1 is DFQATT and CDR2 is SNEGSKA (reference sequence). CDR3 DNA: TGCAGTGCTAGAGACGCGGGAGGGCGTCAGGAGCAGTTCTTC. Translating it yields CSARDAGGRQEQFF.

This clonotype was counted only a few times. This chain uses TRBV28 with TRBJ2-4, with D unclear. V lost 1 base, J lost 7 bases, and 8 bases lay in between. Germline V gives CDR1 MDHEN, CDR2 SYDVKM. There are 13 residues in the CDR3. The CDR3 protein is CASSLSSGNIQYF. CDR3 sequence (DNA): TGTGCCAGCAGTTTATCGTCCGGGAACATTCAGTACTTC.

The chain recombines TRBV14 with TRBJ2-1, with TRBD2 matching over 9 bases. Germline assignment: CDR1 SGHDN and CDR2 FVKESK. The CDR3 contains 18 residues. V lost 0 bases and J lost 3; bases outside the gene matches: 9. The CDR3 bases are TGTGCCAGCAGCCAAGATTACGGCGGGGGGGCACTCTACAATGAGCAGTTCTTC. This encodes CASSQDYGGGALYNEQFF. Full variable domain (outside the CDR3, taken from reference TRBV14 and TRBJ2-1): EAGVTQFPSHSVIEKGQTVTLRCDPISGHDNLYWYRRVMGKEIKFLLHFVKESKQDESGMPNNRFLAERTGGTYSTLKVQPAELEDSGVYFCASSQDYGGGALYNEQFFGPGTRLTVL.

This clonotype was counted only a few times. This sequence joins TRBV12-3 or TRBV12-4 and TRBJ2-7; 11 nucleotides agree with TRBD1. Germline trimming cut 3 bases from V and 4 bases from J; bases unmatched to any gene: 14. The CDR3 is 18 amino acids. CDR3 amino acids: CASSFYLTGTGGRYEQYF. CDR3 DNA sequence: TGTGCCAGCAGTTTTTACCTTACCGGGACAGGGGGAAGATACGAGCAGTACTTC.